Each of the 17 T cell receptor beta chains below was sequenced from the same sample in a study of alternative splicing in chronic myeloid leukemia remission. Poly-A-selected mRNA from 1 ug total RNA formed the libraries. TCRdb reprocessed the bulk RNA-seq reads and keeps a single row for each CDR3 protein, giving no DNA. The sample consists of 630 or so distinct CDR3 sequences, about 96% of them appearing once. As for time point: chronic-phase CML before TKI therapy (screening/day 1). The source was PBMCs or total blood leukocytes (not recorded which), collected at diagnosis. The receptor set was obtained from an adult with chronic myeloid leukemia.

The genes are TRBV19 and TRBJ2-2; TCRdb reports TRBD2, a call that lacks DNA to check it against. CDR3 length: 14 amino acids. Per germline, CDR1 LNHDA and CDR2 SQIVND (reference sequence). The CDR3 region is CASTSQGGTGELFF.

The V call is TRBV19, the J call TRBJ1-1; TCRdb picks TRBD1, but there is no DNA to check that call. Germline V CDR1 and CDR2: LNHDA, SQIVND (reference sequence). This CDR3 comprises 12 residues. CDR3 residues: CATKQGYTEAFF.

This clonotype was counted once. This chain joins TRBV19 and TRBJ2-2; checking the TCRdb D call of TRBD2 is not possible without DNA. The V gene's germline CDR1 is LNHDA and CDR2 SQIVND (reference sequence). The CDR3 length is 21 residues. CDR3 protein: CASSTPSDRGGSGRSTGELFF.

This clonotype appeared a single time. The rearrangement links TRBV11-2 to TRBJ1-2. There are 14 residues in the CDR3. Germline V lookup: CDR1 SGHAT, CDR2 FQNNGV. CDR3 loop: CASSLVNRPGGYTF.

The chain couples TRBV7-3 to TRBJ2-7; without DNA, the TCRdb call of TRBD2 cannot be checked. The CDR3 consists of 13 residues. Germline lookup yields CDR1 SGHTA and CDR2 FQGTGA. The CDR3 here is CASSLNQRGEQYF.

V usage is TRBV18 and J usage is TRBJ1-5. CDR3 length: 13 residues. The germline CDR1 and CDR2 sequences are KGHSH and LQKENI. The CDR3 is CASSQGSGQPQHF. Drawing the rest from reference TRBV18 and TRBJ1-5, the complete variable domain is NAGVMQNPRHLVRRRGQEARLRCSPMKGHSHVYWYRQLPEEGLKFMVYLQKENIIDESGMPKERFSAEFPKEGPSILRIQQVVRGDSAAYFCASSQGSGQPQHFGDGTRLSIL.

The chain couples TRBV6-2 or TRBV6-3 to TRBJ2-1; TCRdb's D gene call, TRBD2, goes unchecked for lack of DNA. Germline V gives CDR1 MNHEY, CDR2 SVGEGT. This CDR3 has 19 residues. The CDR3 loop is CASSNRGPAGGSRYNEQFF.

J is TRBJ2-7 and V is TRBV7-2; TCRdb selects TRBD2, and the lack of DNA leaves this call unchecked. The CDR3 sequence is 17 residues long. CDR1 is SGHTA and CDR2 is FQGNSA in the germline V gene. Here the CDR3 reads CASSLGLSGSMEYEQYF.

This clonotype was seen a few times. The chain employs TRBV5-4 and TRBJ2-7; TCRdb proposes TRBD2, but this gene call is untestable without DNA. The CDR3 covers 15 residues. Germline V lookup: CDR1 SGHNT, CDR2 YYREEE (reference sequence). The CDR3 loop reads CASSFAGRSAYEQYF.

The V and J genes are TRBV12-3 or TRBV12-4 and TRBJ2-1; TCRdb names TRBD2, which stays unverified in the absence of DNA. This CDR3 comprises 14 residues. This CDR3 is CASGASFGNNEQFF.

This clonotype was picked up one time. The V and J genes are TRBV10-3 and TRBJ2-1; lacking DNA, the TRBD1 call made by TCRdb goes unchecked. Germline CDR1 is ENHRY and CDR2 is SYGVKD. This CDR3 is 16 amino acids long. This chain's CDR3 is CAISGDRGQLLDEQFF.

The chain carries TRBV5-6 and TRBJ2-2; TCRdb's assignment of TRBD2 cannot be checked, as there is no DNA. Germline values: CDR1 SGHDT, CDR2 YYEEEE. The CDR3 spans 15 residues. CDR3 in amino acids: CASSLVQGNTGELFF.

This chain links TRBV2 with TRBJ2-1; the D gene TCRdb calls, TRBD2, cannot be checked with no DNA. The CDR3 extends over 14 amino acids. The germline V gene has CDR1 SNHLY and CDR2 FYNNEI. CDR3 sequence reads: CASTGEGGYNEQFF.

J is TRBJ1-1 and V is TRBV7-9; TCRdb designates TRBD1, a call that cannot be tested without DNA. Germline CDR1 is SEHNR and CDR2 is FQNEAQ (reference sequence). CDR3 length: 14 residues. The CDR3 sequence: CASSSWTANTEAFF.

The V call is TRBV20-1, the J call TRBJ1-5. Per germline, CDR1 DFQATT and CDR2 SNEGSKA (reference sequence). CDR3 length equals 12 residues. CDR3 in amino acids: CSVSQANQPQHF.

CDR3 in amino acids: CATKGLANTEAFF. The chain has TRBV24/OR9-2 and TRBJ1-1. TRBV24/OR9-2 is an ORF; its function is uncertain. CDR3 length: 13 residues.

The V and J genes are TRBV12-3 or TRBV12-4 and TRBJ1-3; the TRBD1 assignment by TCRdb is unverifiable without DNA. The CDR3 consists of 14 residues. The CDR3 protein is CAGRTGGNLNTIYF.